This T cell receptor (beta chain) is from a study of blood T cell repertoires in COVID-19. Looking at the study overall: Collection of acute and convalescent COVID-19 samples took place in the United States, Italy and Spain.

Trimming left V 1 base short and J 6 bases short, with 18 bases between. Germline V gene data show CDR1 as GTSNPN and CDR2 as SVGIG (reference sequence). This CDR3 is 15 amino acids long. Participants came from about 24 US areas, aged about 18 to 89 years. Recovered status applied to Cohort 3 donors who had two consecutive negative PCRs. It also applied to those with clearance or with symptom resolution. Profiling relied on immunoSEQ multiplex PCR, and the TCRdb table lists in-frame clones only, not all of them. This sample has about 460,000 clones, with roughly nine tenths found just once. V and J are TRBV30 and TRBJ1-1, with TRBD1 as a possible D gene (5 bases). The sequence came from a woman aged 60-75 years who had recovered from COVID-19. Specimen: PBMCs or T cells enriched from blood (not recorded which). The CDR3, as DNA: TGTGCCTGGAGTGGAAGGGGACTGGGAACGTCTGAAGCTTTCTTT. Amino acids: CAWSGRGLGTSEAFF.